This TCR beta chain was obtained from a study of T cells in Graves' hyperthyroidism and ophthalmopathy. As concerns this clonotype: Its antigen is undetermined.

Authors of the study amplified TCR beta CDR3 regions from RNA transcripts. The study used the HTBI primer set for a first-round RT-PCR of the TCR CDR3. One entry per CDR3 protein, called by TCRdb with MiXCR from the multiplex PCR reads. The sample lists roughly 660,000 distinct CDR3 sequences, roughly 17% occurring once. Notes on the study in general: Onset of ophthalmopathy came a median 6.5 months after the model predicted it.

Diagnosis relied on clinical symptoms, serum thyroxine and TRAb, thyroid ultrasound and orbital computed tomography. The authors obtained PBMCs from about 9.5 ml of fresh peripheral blood. This CDR3 is built from 13 residues. The V end lost 8 bases, the J end lost 2 bases, and 13 bases lay between the germline ends. The germline CDR1 and CDR2 sequences are MDHEN and SYDVKM. Input material: blood. The source is a middle-aged man with Graves' hyperthyroidism. This chain connects TRBV28 to TRBJ2-7, with D perhaps TRBD1 or TRBD2 (5 bases each). The CDR3 spells CASLPGAAYEQYF. CDR3 coding DNA: TGTGCCAGCCTCCCCGGGGCGGCCTACGAGCAGTACTTC.